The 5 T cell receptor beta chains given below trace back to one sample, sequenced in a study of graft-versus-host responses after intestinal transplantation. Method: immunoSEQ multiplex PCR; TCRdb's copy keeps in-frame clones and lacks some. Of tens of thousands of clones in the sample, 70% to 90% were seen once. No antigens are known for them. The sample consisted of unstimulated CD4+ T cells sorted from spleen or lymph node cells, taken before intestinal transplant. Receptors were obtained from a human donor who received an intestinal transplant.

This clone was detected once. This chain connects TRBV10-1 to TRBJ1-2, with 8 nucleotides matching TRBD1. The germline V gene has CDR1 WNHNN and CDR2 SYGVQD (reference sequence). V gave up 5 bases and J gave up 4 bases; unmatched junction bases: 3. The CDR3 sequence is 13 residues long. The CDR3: CASSTGTGYGYTF. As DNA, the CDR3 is TGCGCCAGCAGTACCGGGACAGGCTATGGCTACACCTTC.

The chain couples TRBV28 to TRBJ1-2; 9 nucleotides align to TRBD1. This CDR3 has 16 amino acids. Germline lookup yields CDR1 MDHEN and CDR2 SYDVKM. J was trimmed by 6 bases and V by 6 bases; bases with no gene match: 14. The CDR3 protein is CASRRRITQGANGYTF. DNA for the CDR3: TGTGCCAGCAGACGCCGGATAACACAGGGGGCTAATGGCTACACCTTC.

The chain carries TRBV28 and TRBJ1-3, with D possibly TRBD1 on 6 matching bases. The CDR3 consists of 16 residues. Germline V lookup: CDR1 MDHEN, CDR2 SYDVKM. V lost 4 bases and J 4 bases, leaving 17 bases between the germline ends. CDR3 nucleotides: TGTGCCAGCAGTTCCCTACAGGGTTTAGGGGGAAACACCATATATTTT. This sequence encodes CASSSLQGLGGNTIYF.

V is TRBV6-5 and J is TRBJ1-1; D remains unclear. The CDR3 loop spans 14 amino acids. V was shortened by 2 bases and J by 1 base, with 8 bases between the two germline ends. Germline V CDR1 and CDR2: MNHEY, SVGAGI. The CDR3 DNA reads TGTGCCAGCAGTTACCAGGAAGCGAACACTGAAGCTTTCTTT. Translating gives CASSYQEANTEAFF.

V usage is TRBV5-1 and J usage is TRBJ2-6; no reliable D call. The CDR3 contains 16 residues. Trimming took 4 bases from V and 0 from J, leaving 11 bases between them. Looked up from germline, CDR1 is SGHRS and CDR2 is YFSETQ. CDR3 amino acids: CASSIRMGSGANVLTF. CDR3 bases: TGCGCCAGCAGCATCAGGATGGGCTCTGGGGCCAACGTCCTGACTTTC.